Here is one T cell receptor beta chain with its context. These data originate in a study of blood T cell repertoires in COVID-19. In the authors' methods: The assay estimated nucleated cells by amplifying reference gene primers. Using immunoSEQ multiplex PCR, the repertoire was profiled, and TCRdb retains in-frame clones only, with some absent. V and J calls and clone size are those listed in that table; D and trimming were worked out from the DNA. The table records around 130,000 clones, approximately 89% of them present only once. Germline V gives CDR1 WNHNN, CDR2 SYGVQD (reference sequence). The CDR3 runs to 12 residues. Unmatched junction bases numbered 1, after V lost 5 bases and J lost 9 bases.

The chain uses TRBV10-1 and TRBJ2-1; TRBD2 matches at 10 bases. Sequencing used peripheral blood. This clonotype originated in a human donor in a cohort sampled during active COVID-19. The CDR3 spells CASSSGRAEQFF. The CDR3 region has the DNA TGCGCCAGCAGTAGCGGGAGGGCTGAGCAGTTCTTC.